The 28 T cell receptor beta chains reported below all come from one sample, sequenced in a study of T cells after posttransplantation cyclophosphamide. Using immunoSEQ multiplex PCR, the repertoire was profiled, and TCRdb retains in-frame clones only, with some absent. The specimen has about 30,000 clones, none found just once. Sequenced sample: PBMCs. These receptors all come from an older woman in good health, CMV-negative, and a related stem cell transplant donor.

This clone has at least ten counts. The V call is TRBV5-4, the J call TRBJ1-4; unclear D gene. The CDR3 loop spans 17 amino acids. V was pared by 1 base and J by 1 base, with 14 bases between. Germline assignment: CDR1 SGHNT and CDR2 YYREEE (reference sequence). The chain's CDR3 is CASSLRSGSQTNEKLFF. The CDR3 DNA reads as TGTGCCAGCAGCTTGAGGTCCGGGTCCCAAACTAATGAAAAACTGTTTTTT.

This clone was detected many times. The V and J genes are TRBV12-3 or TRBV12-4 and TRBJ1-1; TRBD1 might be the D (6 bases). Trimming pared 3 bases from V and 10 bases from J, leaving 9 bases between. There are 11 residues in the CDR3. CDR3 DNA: TGTGCCAGCAGTTTGGACAGCCGAGCTTTCTTT. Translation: CASSLDSRAFF.

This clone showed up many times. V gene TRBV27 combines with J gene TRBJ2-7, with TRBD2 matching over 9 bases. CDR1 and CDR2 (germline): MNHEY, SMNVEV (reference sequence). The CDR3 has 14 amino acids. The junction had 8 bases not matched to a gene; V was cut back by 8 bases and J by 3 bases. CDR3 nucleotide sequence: TGTGCCAGCTCTGGGGGAGCGGGGGGCTACGAGCAGTACTTC. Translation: CASSGGAGGYEQYF.

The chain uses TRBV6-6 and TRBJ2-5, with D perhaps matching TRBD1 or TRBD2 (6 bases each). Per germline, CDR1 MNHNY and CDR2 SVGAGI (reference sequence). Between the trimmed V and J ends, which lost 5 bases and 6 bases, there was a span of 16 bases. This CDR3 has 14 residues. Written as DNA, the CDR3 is TGTGCCAGCAGTCCTACACAGGGAGGCAAGACCCAGTACTTC. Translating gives CASSPTQGGKTQYF.

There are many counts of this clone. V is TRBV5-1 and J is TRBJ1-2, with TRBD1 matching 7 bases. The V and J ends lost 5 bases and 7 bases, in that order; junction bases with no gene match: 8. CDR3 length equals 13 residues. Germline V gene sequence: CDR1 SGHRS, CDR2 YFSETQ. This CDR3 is CASRTTGVVGYTF. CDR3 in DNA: TGCGCCAGCAGGACTACAGGGGTGGTTGGCTACACCTTC.

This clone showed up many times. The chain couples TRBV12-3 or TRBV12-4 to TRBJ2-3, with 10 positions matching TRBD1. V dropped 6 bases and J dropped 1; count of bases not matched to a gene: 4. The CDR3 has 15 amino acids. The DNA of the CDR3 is TGTGCCAGCAGCCGAGACAGGGGGCGCACAGATACGCAGTATTTT. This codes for CASSRDRGRTDTQYF.

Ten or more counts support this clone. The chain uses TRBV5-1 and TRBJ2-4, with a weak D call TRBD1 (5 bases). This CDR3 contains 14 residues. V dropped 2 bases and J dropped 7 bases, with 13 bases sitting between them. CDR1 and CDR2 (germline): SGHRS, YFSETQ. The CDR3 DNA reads TGCGCCAGCAGCTTTAATGGGGCCCCTAACATTCAGTACTTC. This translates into CASSFNGAPNIQYF.

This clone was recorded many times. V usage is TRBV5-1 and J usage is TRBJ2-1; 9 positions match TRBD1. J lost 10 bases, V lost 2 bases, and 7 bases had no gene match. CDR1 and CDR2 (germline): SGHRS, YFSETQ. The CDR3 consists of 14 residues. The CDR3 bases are TGCGCCAGCAGCTTCACCGGGACAGGGCGCGAGCAGTTCTTC. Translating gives CASSFTGTGREQFF. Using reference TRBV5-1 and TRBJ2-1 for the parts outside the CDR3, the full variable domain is KAGVTQTPRYLIKTRGQQVTLSCSPISGHRSVSWYQQTPGQGLQFLFEYFSETQRNKGNFPGRFSGRQFSNSRSEMNVSTLELGDSALYLCASSFTGTGREQFFGPGTRLTVL.

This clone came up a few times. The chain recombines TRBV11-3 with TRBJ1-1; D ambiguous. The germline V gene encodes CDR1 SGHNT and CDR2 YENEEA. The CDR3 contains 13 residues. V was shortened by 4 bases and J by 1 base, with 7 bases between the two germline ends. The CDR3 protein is CASSSEGNTEAFF. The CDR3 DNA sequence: TGTGCCAGCAGCTCCGAGGGGAACACTGAAGCTTTCTTT.

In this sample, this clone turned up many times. The CDR3 DNA follows: TGTGCCGGAAGGGGGTCCAGGAGGGGCGAGCAGTACTTC. Translated, it gives CAGRGSRRGEQYF. The gene calls are TRBV2 and TRBJ2-7; the D gene could be TRBD1 or TRBD2 (6 bases each). The V end lost 11 bases, the J end lost 6 bases, and 20 bases lay between the germline ends. Per the germline V gene, CDR1 is SNHLY and CDR2 is FYNNEI. The CDR3 extends over 13 amino acids.

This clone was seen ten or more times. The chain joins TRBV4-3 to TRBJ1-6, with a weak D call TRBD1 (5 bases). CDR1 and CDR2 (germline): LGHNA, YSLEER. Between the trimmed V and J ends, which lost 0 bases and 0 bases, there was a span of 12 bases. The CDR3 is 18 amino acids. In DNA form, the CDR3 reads TGCGCCAGCAGCCAAGATGGGGCCGTAAACTCCTATAATTCACCCCTCCACTTT. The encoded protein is CASSQDGAVNSYNSPLHF.

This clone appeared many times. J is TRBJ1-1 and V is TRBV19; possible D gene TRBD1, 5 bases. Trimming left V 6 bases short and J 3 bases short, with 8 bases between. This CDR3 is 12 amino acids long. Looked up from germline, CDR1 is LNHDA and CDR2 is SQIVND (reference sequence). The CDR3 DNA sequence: TGTGCCAGTAGGGTAGGGGACACTGAAGCTTTCTTT. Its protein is CASRVGDTEAFF.

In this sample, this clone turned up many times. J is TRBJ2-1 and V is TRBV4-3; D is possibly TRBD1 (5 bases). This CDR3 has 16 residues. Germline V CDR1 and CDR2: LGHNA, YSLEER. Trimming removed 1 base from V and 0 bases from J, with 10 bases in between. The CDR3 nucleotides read TGCGCCAGCAGCCAAGGTGTTCAGGGCTCCTACAATGAGCAGTTCTTC. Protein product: CASSQGVQGSYNEQFF.

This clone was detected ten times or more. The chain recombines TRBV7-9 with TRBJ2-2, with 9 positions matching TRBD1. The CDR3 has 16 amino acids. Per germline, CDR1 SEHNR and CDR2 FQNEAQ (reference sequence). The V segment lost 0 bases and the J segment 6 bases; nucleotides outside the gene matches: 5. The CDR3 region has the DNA TGTGCCAGCAGCTTAGCCGGGACAGGGCCGGCCGGGGAGCTGTTTTTT. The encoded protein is CASSLAGTGPAGELFF.

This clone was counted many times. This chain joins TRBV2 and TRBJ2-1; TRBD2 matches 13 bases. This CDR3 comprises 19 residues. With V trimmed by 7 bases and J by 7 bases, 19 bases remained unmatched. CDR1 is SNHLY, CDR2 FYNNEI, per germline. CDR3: CASKSPGLAGSFGGNEQFF. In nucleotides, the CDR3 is TGTGCCAGCAAGTCTCCGGGACTAGCGGGGTCCTTCGGGGGGAATGAGCAGTTCTTC.

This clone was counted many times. The CDR3 bases are TGTGCCAGTAGTATGGGACTGATCTACGAGCAGTACTTC. It codes for CASSMGLIYEQYF. The rearrangement links TRBV19 to TRBJ2-7; a weak D match, TRBD2 (6 bases). Germline CDR1 is LNHDA and CDR2 is SQIVND (reference sequence). The germline V and J ends were trimmed by 3 bases and 3 bases, with 9 bases remaining between them. The CDR3 covers 13 residues.

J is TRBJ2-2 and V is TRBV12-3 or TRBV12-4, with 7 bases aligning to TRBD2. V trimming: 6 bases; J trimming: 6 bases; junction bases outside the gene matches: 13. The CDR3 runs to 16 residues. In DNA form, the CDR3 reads TGTGCCAGCAGCAAAATTCGGACTAGTTATCCCGGGGAGCTGTTTTTT. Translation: CASSKIRTSYPGELFF.

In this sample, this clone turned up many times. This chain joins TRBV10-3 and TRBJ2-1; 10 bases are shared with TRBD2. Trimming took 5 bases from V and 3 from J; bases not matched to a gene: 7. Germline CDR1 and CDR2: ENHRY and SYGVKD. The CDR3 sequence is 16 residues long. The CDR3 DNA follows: TGTGCCATCAGTTTGAGGACTAGCGGCGACTACAATGAGCAGTTCTTC. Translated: CAISLRTSGDYNEQFF.

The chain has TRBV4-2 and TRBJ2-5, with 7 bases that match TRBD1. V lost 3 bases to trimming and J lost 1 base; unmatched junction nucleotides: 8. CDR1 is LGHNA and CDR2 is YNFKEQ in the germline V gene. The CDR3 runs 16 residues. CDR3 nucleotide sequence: TGTGCCAGCAGCCAGACCACAGGGGTGGGCCAAGAGACCCAGTACTTC. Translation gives CASSQTTGVGQETQYF.

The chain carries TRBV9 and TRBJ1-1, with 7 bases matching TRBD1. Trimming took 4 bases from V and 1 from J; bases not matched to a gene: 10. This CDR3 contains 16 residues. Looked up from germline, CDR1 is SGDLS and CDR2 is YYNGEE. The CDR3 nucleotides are TGTGCCAGCAGCTCCCGCGATGGGACAGCGAACACTGAAGCTTTCTTT. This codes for CASSSRDGTANTEAFF.

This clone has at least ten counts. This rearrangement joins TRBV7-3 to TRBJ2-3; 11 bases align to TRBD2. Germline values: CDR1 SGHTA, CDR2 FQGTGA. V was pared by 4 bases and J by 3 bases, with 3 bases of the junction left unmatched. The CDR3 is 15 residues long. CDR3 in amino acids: CASSYIAGGTDTQYF. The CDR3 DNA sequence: TGTGCCAGCAGCTACATAGCGGGGGGGACAGATACGCAGTATTTT.

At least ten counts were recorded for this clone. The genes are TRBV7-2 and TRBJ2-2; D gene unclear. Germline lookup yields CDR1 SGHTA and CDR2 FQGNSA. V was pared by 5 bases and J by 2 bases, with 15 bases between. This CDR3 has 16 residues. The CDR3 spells CASSPTRSPNTGELFF. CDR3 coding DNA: TGTGCCAGCAGCCCTACCCGGTCCCCTAACACCGGGGAGCTGTTTTTT.

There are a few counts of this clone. Here the CDR3 reads CAWSVDYGSLRGQPQHF. In DNA form, the CDR3 reads TGTGCCTGGAGTGTTGACTACGGGTCCCTTCGGGGTCAGCCCCAGCATTTT. This chain joins TRBV30 and TRBJ1-5; D gene uncertain. Germline V lookup: CDR1 GTSNPN, CDR2 SVGIG (reference sequence). The CDR3 spans 17 residues. With 0 bases removed from V and 6 bases from J, the gap between germline ends came to 21 bases.

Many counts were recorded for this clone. The CDR3, as DNA: TGTGCCAGCAGTTCCCTTACAGGGAACGAGCAGTACTTC. Translation gives CASSSLTGNEQYF. This chain connects TRBV28 to TRBJ2-7, with D perhaps matching TRBD1 (6 bases). The CDR3 extends over 13 amino acids. Germline V gene lookup returns CDR1 MDHEN and CDR2 SYDVKM. V was trimmed by 4 bases and J by 5 bases, leaving 12 bases between them. Full variable domain (rest looked up from reference TRBV28 and TRBJ2-7): DVKVTQSSRYLVKRTGEKVFLECVQDMDHENMFWYRQDPGLGLRLIYFSYDVKMKEKGDIPEGYSVSREKKERFSLILESASTNQTSMYLCASSSLTGNEQYFGPGTRLTVT.

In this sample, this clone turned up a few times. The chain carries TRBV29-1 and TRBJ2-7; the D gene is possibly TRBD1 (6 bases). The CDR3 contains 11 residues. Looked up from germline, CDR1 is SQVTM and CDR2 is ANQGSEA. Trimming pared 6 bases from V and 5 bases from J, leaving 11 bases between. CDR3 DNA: TGCAGCGTGGCACAGGGCCACGAGCAGTACTTC. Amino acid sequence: CSVAQGHEQYF.

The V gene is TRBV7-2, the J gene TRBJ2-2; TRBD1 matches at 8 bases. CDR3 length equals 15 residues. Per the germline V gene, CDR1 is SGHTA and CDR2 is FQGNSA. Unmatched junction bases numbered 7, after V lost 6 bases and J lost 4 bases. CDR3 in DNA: TGTGCCAGCAGTAAGCAGGGGGCGATCACCGGGGAGCTGTTTTTT. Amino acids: CASSKQGAITGELFF.

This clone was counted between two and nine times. The CDR3 coding sequence is TGCAGCGTTGTTCCAGCGGGAGGTCCCTACGAGCAGTACTTC. Protein sequence: CSVVPAGGPYEQYF. This chain joins TRBV29-1 and TRBJ2-5, with TRBD2 matching over 9 bases. The J call may be faulty, since TRBJ2-7 better matches the DNA end. The length of the CDR3 is 14 residues. Germline assignment: CDR1 SQVTM and CDR2 ANQGSEA.

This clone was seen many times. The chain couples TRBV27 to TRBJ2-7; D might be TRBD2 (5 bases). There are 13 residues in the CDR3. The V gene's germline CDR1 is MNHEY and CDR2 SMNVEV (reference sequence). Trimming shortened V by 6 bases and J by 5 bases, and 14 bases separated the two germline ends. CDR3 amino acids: CASSPRRVDEQYF. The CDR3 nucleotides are TGTGCCAGCAGCCCCCGGCGGGTCGACGAGCAGTACTTC.